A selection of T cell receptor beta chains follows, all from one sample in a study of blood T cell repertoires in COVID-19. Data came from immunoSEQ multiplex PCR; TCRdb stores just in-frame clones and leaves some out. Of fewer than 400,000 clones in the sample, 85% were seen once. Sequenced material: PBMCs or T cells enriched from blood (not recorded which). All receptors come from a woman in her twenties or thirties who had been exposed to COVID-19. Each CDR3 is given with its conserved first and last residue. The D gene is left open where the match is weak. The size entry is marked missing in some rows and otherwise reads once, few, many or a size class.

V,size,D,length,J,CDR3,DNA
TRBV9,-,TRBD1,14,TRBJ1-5,CASSVTGADQPQHF,TGTGCCAGCAGCGTCACAGGGGCGGATCAGCCCCAGCATTTT
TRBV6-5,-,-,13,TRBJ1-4,CASGMEFGEKLFF,TGTGCCAGTGGCATGGAGTTCGGTGAAAAACTGTTTTTT
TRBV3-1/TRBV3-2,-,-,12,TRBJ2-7,CASSLSSYEQYF,TGTGCCAGCAGCCTGAGCTCCTACGAGCAGTACTTC
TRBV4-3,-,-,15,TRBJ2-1,CASSLLGQGGNEQFF,TGCGCCAGCAGCCTATTAGGGCAGGGGGGTAATGAGCAGTTCTTC
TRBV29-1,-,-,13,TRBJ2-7,CSVEMGLGDEQYF,TGCAGCGTTGAGATGGGTCTAGGCGACGAGCAGTACTTC
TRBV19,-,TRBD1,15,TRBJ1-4,CASSRDRGQYEKLFF,TGTGCCAGTAGTAGGGACAGGGGGCAATATGAAAAACTGTTTTTT
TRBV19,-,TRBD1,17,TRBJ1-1,CASSHRGQGGMNTEAFF,TGTGCCAGTAGTCACCGGGGACAGGGGGGCATGAACACTGAAGCTTTCTTT
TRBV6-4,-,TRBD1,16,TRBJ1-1,CASSEVTGTGGTEAFF,TGTGCCAGCAGTGAGGTTACCGGGACAGGGGGCACTGAAGCTTTCTTT
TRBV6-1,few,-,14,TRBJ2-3,CASSEGGRGDTQYF,TGTGCCAGCAGTGAAGGAGGGAGGGGGGATACGCAGTATTTT
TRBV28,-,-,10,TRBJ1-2,CASSYTRLIF,TGTGCCAGCAGTTATACGAGACTAATCTTC
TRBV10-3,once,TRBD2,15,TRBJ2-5,CATLGLAGGPGTQYF,TGTGCCACTTTGGGACTAGCGGGGGGGCCGGGGACCCAGTACTTC
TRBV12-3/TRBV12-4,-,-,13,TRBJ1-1,CASSQWGRIEAFF,TGTGCCAGCTCGCAATGGGGCCGTATTGAAGCTTTCTTT
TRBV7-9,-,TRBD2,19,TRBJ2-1,CASSFIPGLAGQPYNEQFF,TGTGCCAGCAGTTTTATCCCGGGACTAGCCGGGCAACCCTACAATGAGCAGTTCTTC
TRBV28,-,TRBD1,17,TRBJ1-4,CASSLPGQGSQGEKLFF,TGTGCCAGCAGTCTGCCGGGACAGGGTTCTCAGGGTGAAAAACTGTTTTTT
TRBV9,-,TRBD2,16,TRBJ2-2,CASSVNLAGVTGELFF,TGTGCCAGCAGCGTAAACCTAGCGGGAGTCACCGGGGAGCTGTTTTTT
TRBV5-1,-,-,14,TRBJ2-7,CASSLHSGPYEQYF,TGCGCCAGCAGCTTGCATAGCGGCCCCTACGAGCAGTACTTC
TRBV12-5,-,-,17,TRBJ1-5,CASGPGEAIYSNQPQHF,TGTGCTAGTGGCCCCGGCGAGGCCATCTATAGCAATCAGCCCCAGCATTTT
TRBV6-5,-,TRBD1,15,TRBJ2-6,CAIKDRGSGANVLTF,TGTGCCATAAAGGACAGGGGCTCTGGGGCCAACGTCCTGACTTTC
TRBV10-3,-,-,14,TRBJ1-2,CAISEIRLYYGYTF,TGTGCCATCAGTGAAATTAGACTCTACTATGGCTACACCTTC
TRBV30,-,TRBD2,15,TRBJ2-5,CAWSVLTSGRETQYF,TGTGCCTGGAGTGTACTGACTAGCGGGAGAGAGACCCAGTACTTC
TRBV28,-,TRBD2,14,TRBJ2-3,CASSGREGGDTQYF,TGTGCCAGCAGCGGGCGGGAGGGCGGAGATACGCAGTATTTT
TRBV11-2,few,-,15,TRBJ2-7,CASSSDGHGGYEQYF,TGTGCCAGCAGCTCTGATGGACACGGGGGCTACGAGCAGTACTTC
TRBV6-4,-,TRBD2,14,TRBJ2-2,CASRAGANTGELFF,TGTGCCAGCCGAGCGGGGGCGAACACCGGGGAGCTGTTTTTT
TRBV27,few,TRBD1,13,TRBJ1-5,CASRPQGRGPQHF,TGTGCCAGCAGGCCACAGGGGAGAGGGCCCCAGCATTTT
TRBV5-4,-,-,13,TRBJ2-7,CASSSGYFYEQYF,TGTGCCAGCAGCTCGGGGTACTTCTACGAGCAGTACTTC
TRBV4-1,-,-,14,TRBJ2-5,CASSQEEYQETQYF,TGCGCCAGCAGCCAAGAGGAGTACCAAGAGACCCAGTACTTC
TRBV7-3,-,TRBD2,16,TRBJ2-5,CASSAGAGGPQETQYF,TGTGCCAGCAGCGCCGGGGCGGGAGGGCCCCAAGAGACCCAGTACTTC
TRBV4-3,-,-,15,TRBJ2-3,CASSQTGTSTDTQYF,TGCGCCAGCAGCCAAACCGGGACTAGCACAGATACGCAGTATTTT
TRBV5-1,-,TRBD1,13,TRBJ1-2,CASSLLGQDGYTF,TGCGCCAGCAGCTTGTTAGGACAGGATGGCTACACCTTC
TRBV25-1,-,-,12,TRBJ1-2,CASSERRGSYTF,TGTGCCAGCAGTGAGCGTAGGGGCAGCTACACCTTC
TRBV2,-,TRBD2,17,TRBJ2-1,CASLLLAGGTSYNEQFF,TGTGCCAGCCTTTTGCTAGCGGGAGGGACCTCCTACAATGAGCAGTTCTTC
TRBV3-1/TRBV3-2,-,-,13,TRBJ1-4,CASSQSGREKLFF,TGTGCCAGCAGCCAATCGGGAAGAGAAAAACTGTTTTTT
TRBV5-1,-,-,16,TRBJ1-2,CASSPSSVQVGYGYTF,TGCGCCAGCAGCCCGTCATCGGTACAGGTCGGCTATGGCTACACCTTC
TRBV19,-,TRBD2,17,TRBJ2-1,CASSIDLASGAYNEQFF,TGTGCCAGTAGTATAGATCTTGCCAGCGGGGCTTACAATGAGCAGTTCTTC
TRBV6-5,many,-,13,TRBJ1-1,CASSYWRGLEAFF,TGTGCCAGCAGTTACTGGCGTGGGCTTGAAGCTTTCTTT
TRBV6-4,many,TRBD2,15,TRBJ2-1,CASSPIAGGVNEQFF,TGTGCCAGCAGTCCAATAGCGGGGGGGGTCAATGAGCAGTTCTTC
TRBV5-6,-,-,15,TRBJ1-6,CASSLAHRSNSPLHF,TGTGCCAGCAGCTTGGCCCATAGGAGTAATTCACCCCTCCACTTT
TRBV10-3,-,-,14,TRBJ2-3,CAISAPVQRDTQYF,TGTGCCATCAGTGCGCCCGTTCAGCGGGATACGCAGTATTTT
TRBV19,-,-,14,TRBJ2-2,CASRLRENTGELFF,TGTGCCAGCAGACTACGGGAGAACACCGGGGAGCTGTTTTTT
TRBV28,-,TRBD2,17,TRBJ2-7,CASSLRGLAGTSYEQYF,TGTGCCAGCAGTTTGAGGGGACTAGCGGGAACCTCCTACGAGCAGTACTTC
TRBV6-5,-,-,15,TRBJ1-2,CASSIPGGENYGYTF,TGTGCCAGCAGTATCCCTGGCGGGGAAAACTATGGCTACACCTTC
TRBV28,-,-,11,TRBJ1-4,CASSLGQKLFF,TGTGCCAGCAGTTTAGGGCAAAAACTGTTTTTT
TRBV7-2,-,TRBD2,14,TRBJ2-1,CASSLSSGRAVQFF,TGTGCCAGCAGCTTGTCTAGCGGGAGGGCCGTCCAGTTCTTC
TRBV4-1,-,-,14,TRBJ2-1,CASSQEGEGYEQFF,TGCGCCAGCAGCCAAGAGGGCGAGGGCTATGAGCAGTTCTTC
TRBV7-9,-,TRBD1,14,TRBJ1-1,CASSWSRGDTEAFF,TGTGCCAGCAGCTGGAGCAGGGGGGATACTGAAGCTTTCTTT
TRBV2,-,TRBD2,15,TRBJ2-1,CASSVSGSRYNEQFF,TGTGCCAGCAGCGTAAGCGGGAGTCGGTACAATGAGCAGTTCTTC
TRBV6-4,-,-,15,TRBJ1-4,CASSDSPGLGEKLFF,TGTGCCAGCAGTGACTCGCCCGGACTAGGGGAAAAACTGTTTTTT
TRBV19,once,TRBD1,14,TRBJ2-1,CASSILGQDNEQFF,TGTGCCAGTAGTATCCTGGGACAGGACAATGAGCAGTTCTTC
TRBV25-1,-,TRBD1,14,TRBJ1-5,CASSRTGGDQPQHF,TGTGCCAGCAGTCGCACAGGGGGGGATCAGCCCCAGCATTTT
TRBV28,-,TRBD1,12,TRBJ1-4,CASSRGLEKLFF,TGTGCCAGCAGCAGGGGGCTGGAAAAACTGTTTTTT
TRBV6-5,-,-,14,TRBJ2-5,CASSYSGGQETQYF,TGTGCCAGCAGTTACTCTGGCGGACAAGAGACCCAGTACTTC
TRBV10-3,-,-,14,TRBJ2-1,CAISEFWSGNEQFF,TGTGCCATCAGTGAGTTTTGGAGTGGCAATGAGCAGTTCTTC
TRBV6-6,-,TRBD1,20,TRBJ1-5,CASSPRADHTGGYSNQPQHF,TGTGCCAGCAGCCCCCGAGCAGATCACACAGGGGGTTATAGCAATCAGCCCCAGCATTTT
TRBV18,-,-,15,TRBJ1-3,CATRRQESSGNTIYF,TGTGCCACACGAAGACAGGAAAGCTCTGGAAACACCATATATTTT